The T cell receptor beta chain under discussion was sequenced for a study of shared clonotypes between healthy human individuals. Adult Caucasians living in Nashville, Tennessee made up all of the donors. Sequencing used immunoSEQ multiplex PCR; TCRdb keeps in-frame clones, though not all of them. Here the sample spans millions of clones, approximately 93% being singletons. A single count supports this clone. Looked up from germline, CDR1 is SGHDN and CDR2 is FVKESK. This CDR3 region has 13 residues. V was cut by 3 bases and J by 9 bases, with 12 bases left in between. This clonotype was sampled from a man in his late teens or twenties in good health. Some clones in this sample may be carry-over from other donors' samples. The source material was naive CD4+ T cells from PBMCs. Subset of the sample: CD45RA+ positively selected. V and J are TRBV14 and TRBJ2-1; D unresolved. The CDR3 is CASSHKGQAEQFF. Written as DNA, the CDR3 is TGTGCCAGCAGCCATAAGGGCCAGGCTGAGCAGTTCTTC. Using reference TRBV14 and TRBJ2-1 for the parts outside the CDR3, the full variable domain is EAGVTQFPSHSVIEKGQTVTLRCDPISGHDNLYWYRRVMGKEIKFLLHFVKESKQDESGMPNNRFLAERTGGTYSTLKVQPAELEDSGVYFCASSHKGQAEQFFGPGTRLTVL.